Given below is one T cell receptor (beta chain) in context. Its cognate antigen is unknown. This sample is drawn from a study of T cell responses to AZD1222 COVID-19 vaccine. General observations from the study: Clonal diversity may have been underestimated in mostly white British donors.

The CDR3 has 14 residues. Germline V gene data show CDR1 as SGDLS and CDR2 as YYNGEE. V dropped 0 bases and J dropped 1 base, with 7 bases sitting between them. Sequencing was performed with immunoSEQ multiplex PCR; in TCRdb, only in-frame clones are kept and a portion is missing. The sample shows 250,000 to 300,000 clones, 90% to 95% of them seen only once. The clonotype comes from an adult who received the AZD1222 COVID-19 vaccine. The sample here was peripheral blood, taken 28 days after the second AZD1222 dose. The chain links TRBV9 to TRBJ1-1; perhaps TRBD1 as D (6 bases). The CDR3 is CASSVGGQNTEAFF. The CDR3 DNA follows: TGTGCCAGCAGCGTAGGGGGACAGAACACTGAAGCTTTCTTT.